A single sample gave rise to the 24 T cell receptor beta chains below, sequenced in a study of shared clonotypes between healthy human individuals. Method: immunoSEQ multiplex PCR; TCRdb's copy keeps in-frame clones and lacks some. The sample lists about 2 million clones, 85% to 95% seen once, with 0.9% to 1.3% in the top ten. Naive CD8 cells were CD45RO-negative, positively selected for CCR7, excluding terminally differentiated effector memory CD45RA+ cells. Sequencing was performed on naive CD8+ T cells sorted from blood. These receptors were collected from a man between 18 and 29 years old in good health.

Comment on this clone: The identical CDR3 is also encoded by other nucleotide sequences in the sample. The chain links TRBV7-2 to TRBJ2-7; D gene ambiguous. The CDR3 is made up of 12 amino acids. Trimming removed 3 bases at V and 4 bases at J, with 7 bases between. Germline V CDR1 and CDR2: SGHTA, FQGNSA. The CDR3 DNA follows: TGTGCCAGCAGCTTGACATCGTACGAGCAGTACTTC. Protein: CASSLTSYEQYF.

J is TRBJ2-5 and V is TRBV10-3; TRBD1 matches at 9 bases. V was clipped by 2 bases and J by 5 bases; unmatched bases: 9. The CDR3 runs 16 residues. Germline-derived CDR1 and CDR2 are ENHRY and SYGVKD. CDR3 loop: CAISEPAGQGLETQYF. The CDR3 nucleotides are TGTGCCATCAGTGAGCCCGCGGGACAGGGCTTGGAGACCCAGTACTTC.

The V and J genes are TRBV19 and TRBJ2-7; the match to TRBD1 covers 7 bases. Trimming cost V 2 bases and J 0 bases; bases outside gene matches: 7. From germline, CDR1 is LNHDA and CDR2 SQIVND (reference sequence). This CDR3 is built from 16 residues. CDR3 DNA: TGTGCCAGTAGTATAAAGTGGGGGACAGTCTCCTACGAGCAGTACTTC. It yields the protein CASSIKWGTVSYEQYF.

CDR3 protein: CASSPLGTGQNTGELFF. The CDR3 DNA is TGCGCCAGCAGCCCCCTGGGAACAGGGCAGAACACCGGGGAGCTGTTTTTT. The rearrangement uses TRBV4-1 and TRBJ2-2; D perhaps matches TRBD1 (6 bases). This CDR3 has 17 amino acids. Germline V gene lookup returns CDR1 MGHRA and CDR2 YSYEKL. V lost 4 bases and J lost 1, with 16 bases in between.

This rearrangement joins TRBV2 to TRBJ1-1; D remains unclear. This CDR3 comprises 15 residues. The germline CDR1 and CDR2 sequences are SNHLY and FYNNEI. V lost 3 bases, J lost 1 base, and 12 bases lay in between. As DNA, the CDR3 is TGTGCCAGCAGTGATAGAGGACTCCGGAACACTGAAGCTTTCTTT. Translated: CASSDRGLRNTEAFF.

The CDR3 spells CASGTGEAYEQYF. The CDR3 DNA reads as TGTGCCAGCGGGACAGGCGAAGCCTACGAGCAGTACTTC. The J gene is TRBJ2-7, the V gene TRBV9; 8 nucleotides agree with TRBD1. The CDR3 sequence is 13 residues long. V dropped 7 bases and J dropped 2; count of bases not matched to a gene: 5. CDR1 is SGDLS, CDR2 YYNGEE, per germline.

The CDR3 loop is CASSSGLADYTDTQYF. The CDR3 DNA reads as TGTGCCAGCAGCTCGGGACTAGCGGACTACACAGATACGCAGTATTTT. The rearrangement links TRBV7-6 to TRBJ2-3; the match to TRBD2 covers 11 bases. The junction had 5 bases not matched to a gene; V was cut back by 4 bases and J by 2 bases. CDR3 length: 16 residues. Germline loops: CDR1 SGHVS, CDR2 FNYEAQ.

Regarding this clone: One junction end does not reproduce the germline sequence, and a read error may be involved. This chain joins TRBV4-1 and TRBJ2-7; TRBD2 matches 8 bases. The CDR3 is 15 residues long. Germline CDR1 is MGHRA and CDR2 is YSYEKL. The CDR3 loop reads CASSQVEVAGYEQCF. The CDR3, as DNA: TGCGCCAGCAGCCAAGTGGAGGTAGCGGGATACGAGCAGTGCTTC.

The J gene is TRBJ2-1, the V gene TRBV9, with D tentatively TRBD2 (6 bases). The CDR3 spans 15 residues. Germline V gene sequence: CDR1 SGDLS, CDR2 YYNGEE. Trimming pared 3 bases from V and 3 bases from J, leaving 13 bases between. As DNA, the CDR3 is TGTGCCAGCAGCGGTGTGGGAGGTCACTACAATGAGCAGTTCTTC. This codes for CASSGVGGHYNEQFF.

The CDR3 protein is CASSADTIEQYF. The CDR3 coding sequence is TGTGCCAGCAGCGCGGACACTATCGAGCAGTACTTC. The chain links TRBV11-2 to TRBJ2-7, with D tentatively TRBD1 (5 bases). V lost 5 bases, J lost 6 bases, and 11 bases lay in between. This CDR3 is built from 12 residues. Per the germline V gene, CDR1 is SGHAT and CDR2 is FQNNGV.

This clone has only a few counts. The V gene is TRBV7-9, the J gene TRBJ1-2; 10 bases align to TRBD1. Trimming took 1 base from V and 6 from J; bases not matched to a gene: 5. Germline V gene lookup returns CDR1 SEHNR and CDR2 FQNEAQ (reference sequence). The CDR3 is 15 residues long. This CDR3 reads CASSLVEGQGNGYTF. CDR3 bases: TGTGCCAGCAGCTTAGTGGAGGGACAGGGGAATGGCTACACCTTC.

The V and J genes are TRBV6-5 and TRBJ2-7, with TRBD1 matching over 8 bases. There are 16 residues in the CDR3. CDR1 and CDR2 from the germline V gene are MNHEY and SVGAGI. The V and J ends lost 0 bases and 2 bases, in that order; junction bases with no gene match: 6. The CDR3 loop reads CASSYSTGDEAYEQYF. Written as DNA, the CDR3 is TGTGCCAGCAGTTACTCGACAGGGGATGAAGCCTACGAGCAGTACTTC.

Turning to this clone: Other nucleotide sequences in the sample specify the same CDR3. The J gene is TRBJ2-7, the V gene TRBV19, with TRBD2 identical over 11 bases. Germline CDR1 LNHDA, CDR2 SQIVND (reference sequence). The CDR3 is made up of 14 amino acids. Germline trimming cut 11 bases from V and 4 bases from J; bases unmatched to any gene: 10. CDR3 amino acids: CASSPGTSGYEQYF. The CDR3 DNA is TGTGCCTCCAGCCCGGGGACTAGCGGATACGAGCAGTACTTC.

The chain combines TRBV19 with TRBJ2-5, with no clear D. The CDR3 spans 17 residues. The germline V and J ends were trimmed by 1 base and 1 base, with 16 bases remaining between them. Germline V gene sequence: CDR1 LNHDA, CDR2 SQIVND (reference sequence). The CDR3 DNA follows: TGTGCCAGTAGTATAGGAGACGGAGTTACCTTCCAAGAGACCCAGTACTTC. Its protein is CASSIGDGVTFQETQYF.

This clone has only one observation. The J gene is TRBJ2-2, the V gene TRBV2, with 9 bases that match TRBD1. Germline lookup yields CDR1 SNHLY and CDR2 FYNNEI. The junction had 17 bases not matched to a gene; V was cut back by 6 bases and J by 0 bases. The CDR3 has 20 amino acids. CDR3 DNA sequence: TGTGCCAGCAGCGAGGACAGGGGTAACACCCCACGCCCGAACACCGGGGAGCTGTTTTTT. Protein: CASSEDRGNTPRPNTGELFF.

The rearrangement uses TRBV7-9 and TRBJ2-7, with TRBD1 matching 8 bases. CDR3 size: 15 residues. Germline assignment: CDR1 SEHNR and CDR2 FQNEAQ (reference sequence). V shed 4 bases, J shed 0 bases, and the junction held 5 bases outside the gene matches. The CDR3 is CASSWGQGASYEQYF. The DNA of the CDR3 is TGTGCCAGCAGCTGGGGGCAGGGGGCCTCCTACGAGCAGTACTTC.

This clone was observed once. The chain links TRBV7-9 to TRBJ2-2; D is possibly TRBD2 (7 bases). Per germline, CDR1 SEHNR and CDR2 FQNEAQ (reference sequence). The CDR3 length is 16 residues. V was shortened by 5 bases and J by 6 bases, with 19 bases between the two germline ends. The CDR3 sequence is CASSQGSSGLPGELFF. In nucleotides, the CDR3 is TGTGCCAGCAGCCAGGGGTCTAGCGGTCTCCCCGGGGAGCTGTTTTTT.

As to this clone: One end of the junction fails to match germline, which may point to a read error. This chain connects TRBV7-9 to TRBJ2-7; no reliable D call. The CDR3 consists of 16 residues. CDR1 is SEHNR and CDR2 is FQNEAQ in the germline V gene (reference sequence). CDR3 in DNA: TGTGCCAGCACCTTAGGTTCAGAGGAGAGCTCCTACGAGCAGTACTTC. This gives the protein CASTLGSEESSYEQYF.

The chain links TRBV12-1 to TRBJ2-4; no DNA check was done on the table's D call, TRBD2. TRBV12-1 is listed as a pseudogene. This CDR3 region has 21 residues. CDR3 bases: TGTGCCAGCAGCCGCTATAAGCCGGGACTAGCGGACACCAAAGCCAAAAACATTCAGTACTTC. Translated: CASSRYKPGLADTKAKNIQYF.

The chain is built from TRBV4-1 and TRBJ2-2; no firm D call. Germline V gives CDR1 MGHRA, CDR2 YSYEKL. This CDR3 comprises 14 residues. V was trimmed by 4 bases and J by 1 base, leaving 7 bases between them. In DNA, the CDR3 is TGCGCCAGCAGCCGCGGACGGAACACCGGGGAGCTGTTTTTT. Translated: CASSRGRNTGELFF.

The genes are TRBV7-3 and TRBJ2-2; tentatively, D is TRBD1 (5 bases). Germline V lookup: CDR1 SGHTA, CDR2 FQGTGA. This CDR3 contains 16 residues. Trimming shortened V by 4 bases and J by 1 base, and 13 bases separated the two germline ends. The CDR3 spells CASSYGRAKNTGELFF. CDR3 coding DNA: TGTGCCAGCAGCTACGGCAGGGCTAAGAACACCGGGGAGCTGTTTTTT.

V gene TRBV6-5 combines with J gene TRBJ2-7, with 7 bases matching TRBD2. V lost 7 bases, J lost 2 bases, and 11 bases stayed unmatched. Germline values: CDR1 MNHEY, CDR2 SVGAGI. The CDR3 is made up of 15 amino acids. Here the CDR3 reads CASTLAELFPYEQYF. The DNA for the CDR3 is TGTGCCAGCACTCTAGCGGAGCTCTTCCCCTACGAGCAGTACTTC.

The rearrangement links TRBV4-2 to TRBJ2-7; no reliable D call. Germline values: CDR1 LGHNA, CDR2 YNFKEQ. CDR3 size: 14 residues. V was pared by 0 bases and J by 5 bases, with 11 bases between. The CDR3 sequence: CASSQDMASDEQYF. The CDR3 region has the DNA TGTGCCAGCAGCCAAGATATGGCTAGTGACGAGCAGTACTTC.

The chain recombines TRBV5-1 with TRBJ2-7, with no clear D. Germline CDR1 SGHRS, CDR2 YFSETQ. Deletions cut 0 bases from V and 1 base from J, with 8 bases between. The CDR3 spans 14 residues. This CDR3 is CASSLEVVSYEQYF. The CDR3 DNA reads TGCGCCAGCAGCTTGGAGGTCGTTTCCTACGAGCAGTACTTC.